This is a list of T cell receptor beta chains from one sample in a study of CD8+ T cells in alopecia areata. Here immunoSEQ multiplex PCR was the method, and the copy in TCRdb shows in-frame clones only, minus some. This sample carries 100,000 to 150,000 clones, around 50% of them seen once, and the ten largest clones take 4.5% to 5.5%. Sequencing used CD4+ T cells sorted from blood, obtained at week 0. These receptors all stem from a human donor with alopecia areata. Both conserved end residues are part of each CDR3. A D gene is named only where the DNA matches it firmly. Clone size is shown for a subset of rows, as once, few, many or a class of expanded clone.

cdr3_aa: CASSLQGYQYF; cdr3_nt: TGTGCCAGCAGCTTACAGGGGTATCAGTACTTC; v_call: TRBV7-2; clone_size: .; d_call: .; j_call: TRBJ2-7
cdr3_aa: CASSSAGNTGELFF; cdr3_nt: TGTGCCAGCAGCTCGGCGGGTAACACCGGGGAGCTGTTTTTT; v_call: TRBV7-9; clone_size: .; d_call: .; j_call: TRBJ2-2
cdr3_aa: CASSITSGLFF; cdr3_nt: TGTGCCAGCAGCATAACTAGCGGGCTGTTCTTC; v_call: TRBV7-8; clone_size: few; d_call: TRBD2; j_call: TRBJ2-1
cdr3_aa: CASSLTSAYLTGELFF; cdr3_nt: TGTGCCAGCAGCTTAACCAGCGCATACCTCACCGGGGAGCTGTTTTTT; v_call: TRBV7-9; clone_size: .; d_call: .; j_call: TRBJ2-2
cdr3_aa: CAWSAGQGAAGYTF; cdr3_nt: TGTGCCTGGAGTGCTGGACAGGGGGCAGCTGGCTACACCTTC; v_call: TRBV30; clone_size: .; d_call: TRBD1; j_call: TRBJ1-2
cdr3_aa: CSVATDSGANVLTF; cdr3_nt: TGCAGCGTTGCGACAGACTCTGGGGCCAACGTCCTGACTTTC; v_call: TRBV29-1; clone_size: .; d_call: .; j_call: TRBJ2-6
cdr3_aa: CASSYERGPITDTQYF; cdr3_nt: TGTGCCAGCAGCTACGAGCGGGGGCCGATCACAGATACGCAGTATTTT; v_call: TRBV7-3; clone_size: .; d_call: TRBD2; j_call: TRBJ2-3
cdr3_aa: CASSTGTFVETQYF; cdr3_nt: TGTGCCAGCAGCACCGGGACGTTTGTGGAGACCCAGTACTTC; v_call: TRBV7-9; clone_size: .; d_call: .; j_call: TRBJ2-5
cdr3_aa: CAHTPGLAASTDTQYF; cdr3_nt: TGTGCCCACACCCCGGGACTAGCGGCTAGCACAGATACGCAGTATTTT; v_call: TRBV30; clone_size: .; d_call: TRBD2; j_call: TRBJ2-3
cdr3_aa: CAWREPSRYNEQFF; cdr3_nt: TGTGCCTGGAGGGAACCTTCTAGGTACAATGAGCAGTTCTTC; v_call: TRBV30; clone_size: .; d_call: .; j_call: TRBJ2-1
cdr3_aa: CAWRQGAEAFF; cdr3_nt: TGTGCCTGGCGACAGGGAGCTGAAGCTTTCTTT; v_call: TRBV30; clone_size: .; d_call: TRBD1; j_call: TRBJ1-1
cdr3_aa: CASGRGYQETQYF; cdr3_nt: TGTGCCAGCGGCAGGGGGTACCAAGAGACCCAGTACTTC; v_call: TRBV11-2; clone_size: .; d_call: TRBD1; j_call: TRBJ2-5
cdr3_aa: CASSAAGQPETQYF; cdr3_nt: TGTGCCAGCAGCGCCGCTGGACAGCCAGAGACCCAGTACTTC; v_call: TRBV5-6; clone_size: .; d_call: .; j_call: TRBJ2-5
cdr3_aa: CSVEDRGETQYF; cdr3_nt: TGCAGCGTTGAAGATCGGGGAGAGACCCAGTACTTC; v_call: TRBV29-1; clone_size: few; d_call: .; j_call: TRBJ2-5
cdr3_aa: CASSPSLASGNTIYF; cdr3_nt: TGTGCCAGCTCTCCCAGCCTGGCGTCTGGAAACACCATATATTTT; v_call: TRBV18; clone_size: .; d_call: .; j_call: TRBJ1-3
cdr3_aa: CATSRDKALVAKNIQYF; cdr3_nt: TGTGCCACCAGCAGAGATAAAGCCCTTGTAGCCAAAAACATTCAGTACTTC; v_call: TRBV15; clone_size: few; d_call: .; j_call: TRBJ2-4
cdr3_aa: CASSRDRTNQPQHF; cdr3_nt: TGTGCCAGCAGCAGGGACAGGACCAATCAGCCCCAGCATTTT; v_call: TRBV2; clone_size: .; d_call: TRBD1; j_call: TRBJ1-5
cdr3_aa: CASSQGSGKGETQYF; cdr3_nt: TGTGCCAGCAGCCAAGGTAGCGGCAAGGGGGAGACCCAGTACTTC; v_call: TRBV4-2; clone_size: .; d_call: .; j_call: TRBJ2-5
cdr3_aa: CASSPDGGETQYF; cdr3_nt: TGTGCCAGCTCACCCGACGGTGGGGAGACCCAGTACTTC; v_call: TRBV18; clone_size: .; d_call: .; j_call: TRBJ2-5
cdr3_aa: CARKRETQYF; cdr3_nt: TGTGCCAGAAAACGAGAGACCCAGTACTTC; v_call: TRBV9; clone_size: .; d_call: .; j_call: TRBJ2-5
cdr3_aa: CASSLTSGGLTDTQYF; cdr3_nt: TGTGCCAGCAGCCTGACTAGCGGGGGGCTCACAGATACGCAGTATTTT; v_call: TRBV7-2; clone_size: .; d_call: TRBD2; j_call: TRBJ2-3
cdr3_aa: CASSVEGANTEAFF; cdr3_nt: TGCGCCAGCAGCGTCGAGGGGGCAAACACTGAAGCTTTCTTT; v_call: TRBV5-1; clone_size: few; d_call: TRBD1; j_call: TRBJ1-1
cdr3_aa: CASSPLIGREETQYF; cdr3_nt: TGTGCCAGCTCACCATTAATCGGTAGGGAAGAGACCCAGTACTTC; v_call: TRBV18; clone_size: .; d_call: .; j_call: TRBJ2-5
cdr3_aa: CASSSGVPNEQFF; cdr3_nt: TGTGCCAGCTCCTCGGGGGTACCCAATGAGCAGTTCTTC; v_call: TRBV18; clone_size: .; d_call: .; j_call: TRBJ2-1
cdr3_aa: CASSLLGEGTYEQYF; cdr3_nt: TGTGCCAGCAGCTTATTGGGGGAAGGTACCTACGAGCAGTACTTC; v_call: TRBV7-3; clone_size: once; d_call: .; j_call: TRBJ2-7
cdr3_aa: CASSVLYGNTEAFF; cdr3_nt: TGTGCCAGCAGCGTATTGTACGGGAACACTGAAGCTTTCTTT; v_call: TRBV9; clone_size: .; d_call: .; j_call: TRBJ1-1
cdr3_aa: CASRDRGKETQYF; cdr3_nt: TGTGCCAGCCGGGACAGGGGGAAAGAGACCCAGTACTTC; v_call: TRBV6-6; clone_size: once; d_call: TRBD1; j_call: TRBJ2-5
cdr3_aa: CASSLAGDQPQHF; cdr3_nt: TGTGCCAGCAGCTTAGCGGGAGATCAGCCCCAGCATTTT; v_call: TRBV7-2; clone_size: .; d_call: .; j_call: TRBJ1-5
cdr3_aa: CASSAGAETQYF; cdr3_nt: TGTGCCAGTAGTGCGGGGGCGGAGACCCAGTACTTC; v_call: TRBV19; clone_size: .; d_call: .; j_call: TRBJ2-5
cdr3_aa: CASSVAWQETQYF; cdr3_nt: TGTGCCAGCAGCGTAGCTTGGCAAGAGACCCAGTACTTC; v_call: TRBV9; clone_size: .; d_call: .; j_call: TRBJ2-5
cdr3_aa: CASSYSTSGGAETQYF; cdr3_nt: TGTGCCAGCAGTTACTCGACTAGCGGGGGGGCAGAGACCCAGTACTTC; v_call: TRBV6-6; clone_size: .; d_call: TRBD2; j_call: TRBJ2-5
cdr3_aa: CASSSLYRSNTEAFF; cdr3_nt: TGTGCCAGCAGCTCGCTGTACAGGTCGAACACTGAAGCTTTCTTT; v_call: TRBV7-9; clone_size: .; d_call: .; j_call: TRBJ1-1
cdr3_aa: CASSPPTVNQPQHF; cdr3_nt: TGTGCCAGCTCACCACCGACAGTAAATCAGCCCCAGCATTTT; v_call: TRBV18; clone_size: .; d_call: .; j_call: TRBJ1-5
cdr3_aa: CAWSVRGQEKLFF; cdr3_nt: TGTGCCTGGAGTGTGAGGGGCCAGGAAAAACTGTTTTTT; v_call: TRBV30; clone_size: .; d_call: .; j_call: TRBJ1-4
cdr3_aa: CASSQTTGTWSGANVLTF; cdr3_nt: TGTGCCAGCAGCCAGACGACAGGGACCTGGTCCGGGGCCAACGTCCTGACTTTC; v_call: TRBV14; clone_size: few; d_call: TRBD1; j_call: TRBJ2-6
cdr3_aa: CAWGGSAASSYEQYF; cdr3_nt: TGTGCCTGGGGAGGATCGGCGGCTAGCTCCTACGAGCAGTACTTC; v_call: TRBV30; clone_size: .; d_call: .; j_call: TRBJ2-7
cdr3_aa: CSARRGETQHF; cdr3_nt: TGCAGTGCTAGGCGAGGGGAGACCCAGCATTTT; v_call: TRBV20-1; clone_size: .; d_call: .; j_call: TRBJ1-5
cdr3_aa: CAWSVGRTGSNTGELFF; cdr3_nt: TGTGCCTGGAGTGTAGGAAGGACGGGATCGAACACCGGGGAGCTGTTTTTT; v_call: TRBV30; clone_size: .; d_call: .; j_call: TRBJ2-2
cdr3_aa: CASGSSGELFF; cdr3_nt: TGTGCCAGCGGTTCATCCGGGGAGCTGTTTTTT; v_call: TRBV2; clone_size: once; d_call: .; j_call: TRBJ2-2
cdr3_aa: CSVEGVAMENTEAFF; cdr3_nt: TGCAGCGTTGAAGGGGTAGCGATGGAGAACACTGAAGCTTTCTTT; v_call: TRBV29-1; clone_size: .; d_call: .; j_call: TRBJ1-1